Listed below are T cell receptor beta chains from one sample, sequenced in a study of response to subunit inactivated influenza vaccine. TCRdb re-called the RT-PCR reads with MiXCR, one entry per CDR3 protein. Of 650,000 to 800,000 distinct CDR3 sequences listed, roughly 13% are singletons. Material: PBMCs from blood, obtained roughly 2 weeks before vaccination. The receptors here all came from a man aged 45-65 years who received an inactivated influenza vaccine. CDR3s include the opening cysteine and the closing phenylalanine or tryptophan. A D gene is named only where the DNA matches it firmly. Not every row has a clone size; where given, it reads once, few, many or a size class.

d_call: TRBD2; j_call: TRBJ2-7; cdr3_length: 17; clone_size: NA; v_call: TRBV5-1; cdr3_aa: CASSLNWGSGSSYEQYF; cdr3_nt: TGCGCCAGCAGCTTGAATTGGGGTAGCGGGAGCTCCTACGAGCAGTACTTC
d_call: NA; j_call: TRBJ2-7; cdr3_length: 11; clone_size: NA; v_call: TRBV20-1; cdr3_aa: CSAMDSYEQYF; cdr3_nt: TGCAGTGCAATGGACAGCTACGAGCAGTACTTC
d_call: TRBD2; j_call: TRBJ2-5; cdr3_length: 16; clone_size: NA; v_call: TRBV9; cdr3_aa: CASSAGPTSGQETQYF; cdr3_nt: TGTGCCAGCAGCGCCGGCCCTACTAGCGGCCAAGAGACCCAGTACTTC
d_call: NA; j_call: TRBJ2-7; cdr3_length: 15; clone_size: NA; v_call: TRBV20-1; cdr3_aa: CSARDAARGPYEQYF; cdr3_nt: TGCAGTGCTAGAGATGCGGCGCGGGGCCCCTACGAGCAGTACTTC
d_call: NA; j_call: TRBJ2-3; cdr3_length: 15; clone_size: many; v_call: TRBV19; cdr3_aa: CASSIGPQRTDTQYF; cdr3_nt: TGTGCCAGTAGTATAGGGCCTCAACGGACAGATACGCAGTATTTT
d_call: TRBD1; j_call: TRBJ1-2; cdr3_length: 13; clone_size: NA; v_call: TRBV29-1; cdr3_aa: CSVAGQENYGYTF; cdr3_nt: TGCAGCGTCGCGGGACAGGAAAACTATGGCTACACCTTC
d_call: TRBD2; j_call: TRBJ2-7; cdr3_length: 17; clone_size: NA; v_call: TRBV28; cdr3_aa: CASSLWLAGTSSYEQYF; cdr3_nt: TGTGCCAGCAGTTTATGGCTAGCGGGGACCTCCTCCTACGAGCAGTACTTC
d_call: TRBD2; j_call: TRBJ2-1; cdr3_length: 13; clone_size: NA; v_call: TRBV7-2; cdr3_aa: CASSPPGTSNQFF; cdr3_nt: TGTGCCAGCAGCCCCCCTGGGACTAGCAATCAGTTCTTC
d_call: TRBD1; j_call: TRBJ2-4; cdr3_length: 12; clone_size: many; v_call: TRBV12-3/TRBV12-4; cdr3_aa: CASSLGQNIQYF; cdr3_nt: TGTGCCAGCAGTTTGGGACAGAACATTCAGTACTTC
d_call: TRBD1; j_call: TRBJ2-1; cdr3_length: 14; clone_size: few; v_call: TRBV20-1; cdr3_aa: CSATRTGTDNEQFF; cdr3_nt: TGCAGTGCTACGAGGACAGGGACTGACAATGAGCAGTTCTTC
d_call: TRBD1; j_call: TRBJ1-1; cdr3_length: 14; clone_size: NA; v_call: TRBV20-1; cdr3_aa: CSARLQGANTEAFF; cdr3_nt: TGCAGTGCTAGACTACAGGGGGCTAACACTGAAGCTTTCTTT
d_call: TRBD1; j_call: TRBJ2-4; cdr3_length: 14; clone_size: few; v_call: TRBV7-2; cdr3_aa: CASSLGTGVNIQYF; cdr3_nt: TGTGCCAGCAGCTTAGGGACAGGGGTGAACATTCAGTACTTC
d_call: NA; j_call: TRBJ2-1; cdr3_length: 18; clone_size: NA; v_call: TRBV14; cdr3_aa: CASSQDVYRFNSYNEQFF; cdr3_nt: TGTGCCAGCAGCCAAGATGTGTACAGGTTTAACTCCTACAATGAGCAGTTCTTC
d_call: NA; j_call: TRBJ2-3; cdr3_length: 16; clone_size: NA; v_call: TRBV5-1; cdr3_aa: CASSLHFSPGTDTQYF; cdr3_nt: TGCGCCAGCAGCTTGCATTTTAGTCCGGGTACAGATACGCAGTATTTT
d_call: TRBD2; j_call: TRBJ2-5; cdr3_length: 17; clone_size: NA; v_call: TRBV6-1; cdr3_aa: CASSIAGTSGVQETQYF; cdr3_nt: TGTGCCAGCAGTATCGCCGGGACTAGCGGGGTCCAAGAGACCCAGTACTTC
d_call: TRBD2; j_call: TRBJ2-2; cdr3_length: 17; clone_size: NA; v_call: TRBV6-2/TRBV6-3; cdr3_aa: CASSGRATSKLVGELFF; cdr3_nt: TGTGCCAGCAGTGGGAGGGCGACTAGCAAATTGGTCGGGGAGCTGTTTTTT
d_call: TRBD1; j_call: TRBJ2-7; cdr3_length: 14; clone_size: NA; v_call: TRBV7-2; cdr3_aa: CASSLIGTGGEQYF; cdr3_nt: TGTGCCAGCAGCTTAATAGGGACAGGGGGCGAGCAGTACTTC
d_call: TRBD1; j_call: TRBJ1-4; cdr3_length: 16; clone_size: few; v_call: TRBV7-9; cdr3_aa: CASSRRLQGGIEKLFF; cdr3_nt: TGTGCCAGCAGCCGACGTCTACAGGGGGGAATTGAAAAACTGTTTTTT
d_call: NA; j_call: TRBJ1-3; cdr3_length: 17; clone_size: NA; v_call: TRBV7-9; cdr3_aa: CASSLAPPLSSGNTIYF; cdr3_nt: TGTGCCAGCAGCTTAGCTCCCCCCCTTTCATCCGGAAACACCATATATTTT
d_call: NA; j_call: TRBJ1-2; cdr3_length: 13; clone_size: few; v_call: TRBV28; cdr3_aa: CASSSGAMYGYTF; cdr3_nt: TGTGCCAGCAGTTCAGGAGCAATGTATGGCTACACCTTC
d_call: TRBD1; j_call: TRBJ1-2; cdr3_length: 15; clone_size: few; v_call: TRBV7-2; cdr3_aa: CASSGGTGANYGYTF; cdr3_nt: TGTGCCAGCAGCGGCGGGACAGGAGCTAACTATGGCTACACCTTC
d_call: NA; j_call: TRBJ2-2; cdr3_length: 15; clone_size: NA; v_call: TRBV5-1; cdr3_aa: CASSLRAVGTGELFF; cdr3_nt: TGCGCCAGCAGCTTACGGGCCGTGGGCACCGGGGAGCTGTTTTTT
d_call: NA; j_call: TRBJ1-1; cdr3_length: 13; clone_size: NA; v_call: TRBV7-9; cdr3_aa: CASSSQSNTEAFF; cdr3_nt: TGTGCCAGCAGCTCACAGTCAAACACTGAAGCTTTCTTT
d_call: TRBD1; j_call: TRBJ2-3; cdr3_length: 13; clone_size: NA; v_call: TRBV5-1; cdr3_aa: CASQTGDTDTQYF; cdr3_nt: TGCGCCAGCCAGACAGGGGACACAGATACGCAGTATTTT
d_call: NA; j_call: TRBJ2-5; cdr3_length: 14; clone_size: many; v_call: TRBV10-1; cdr3_aa: CASSAQQHQETQYF; cdr3_nt: TGCGCCAGCAGTGCCCAGCAGCACCAAGAGACCCAGTACTTC
d_call: TRBD2; j_call: TRBJ2-1; cdr3_length: 14; clone_size: NA; v_call: TRBV5-1; cdr3_aa: CASSLSGTSGEQFF; cdr3_nt: TGCGCCAGCAGCCTCTCCGGGACTAGCGGGGAGCAGTTCTTC
d_call: TRBD1; j_call: TRBJ2-7; cdr3_length: 14; clone_size: once; v_call: TRBV7-9; cdr3_aa: CASSSGDRKYEQYF; cdr3_nt: TGTGCCAGCAGCTCAGGGGACAGAAAGTACGAGCAGTACTTC
d_call: NA; j_call: TRBJ2-7; cdr3_length: 14; clone_size: NA; v_call: TRBV28; cdr3_aa: CASSFPRRSYEQYF; cdr3_nt: TGTGCCAGCAGTTTCCCGAGACGGTCCTACGAGCAGTACTTC
d_call: NA; j_call: TRBJ2-1; cdr3_length: 17; clone_size: NA; v_call: TRBV9; cdr3_aa: CASSVGGGLTALGEQFF; cdr3_nt: TGTGCCAGCAGCGTAGGGGGTGGACTGACCGCATTAGGAGAGCAGTTCTTC
d_call: NA; j_call: TRBJ2-7; cdr3_length: 14; clone_size: NA; v_call: TRBV7-3; cdr3_aa: CASSPIKHTYEQYF; cdr3_nt: TGTGCCAGCAGCCCGATAAAGCATACCTACGAGCAGTACTTC
d_call: TRBD2; j_call: TRBJ2-3; cdr3_length: 12; clone_size: NA; v_call: TRBV30; cdr3_aa: CAWRLAGTTQYF; cdr3_nt: TGTGCCTGGAGACTAGCGGGGACTACGCAGTATTTT
d_call: TRBD2; j_call: TRBJ2-7; cdr3_length: 14; clone_size: few; v_call: TRBV19; cdr3_aa: CASSVGTSRSEQYF; cdr3_nt: TGTGCCAGTAGTGTTGGGACTAGTCGTTCCGAGCAGTACTTC
d_call: NA; j_call: TRBJ2-1; cdr3_length: 15; clone_size: NA; v_call: TRBV4-3; cdr3_aa: CASSQEFLRAAEQFF; cdr3_nt: TGCGCCAGCAGCCAAGAGTTCTTGCGGGCGGCGGAGCAGTTCTTC
d_call: NA; j_call: TRBJ1-1; cdr3_length: 15; clone_size: few; v_call: TRBV29-1; cdr3_aa: CSVVRGGFFHTEAFF; cdr3_nt: TGCAGCGTTGTTCGGGGGGGGTTTTTTCACACTGAAGCTTTCTTT
d_call: TRBD2; j_call: TRBJ2-5; cdr3_length: 15; clone_size: NA; v_call: TRBV10-2; cdr3_aa: CASRTLAGIGETQYF; cdr3_nt: TGCGCCAGCAGGACACTAGCGGGGATCGGCGAGACCCAGTACTTC
d_call: NA; j_call: TRBJ2-1; cdr3_length: 15; clone_size: NA; v_call: TRBV20-1; cdr3_aa: CSARPNRVLDNEQFF; cdr3_nt: TGCAGTGCTAGACCCAACAGGGTTTTGGACAATGAGCAGTTCTTC
d_call: TRBD1; j_call: TRBJ2-5; cdr3_length: 9; clone_size: few; v_call: TRBV20-1; cdr3_aa: CSAKGQRYF; cdr3_nt: TGCAGTGCTAAGGGACAGCGATACTTC
d_call: NA; j_call: TRBJ1-2; cdr3_length: 14; clone_size: NA; v_call: TRBV7-8; cdr3_aa: CASSLEQGPYGYTF; cdr3_nt: TGTGCCAGCAGCTTAGAACAGGGTCCTTATGGCTACACCTTC
d_call: NA; j_call: TRBJ2-7; cdr3_length: 16; clone_size: NA; v_call: TRBV28; cdr3_aa: CASSSHSGTSSYEQYF; cdr3_nt: TGTGCCAGCTCGTCCCATAGCGGCACGAGCTCCTACGAGCAGTACTTC
d_call: NA; j_call: TRBJ2-1; cdr3_length: 15; clone_size: NA; v_call: TRBV4-2; cdr3_aa: CASSQVWGSYNEQFF; cdr3_nt: TGTGCCAGCAGCCAGGTCTGGGGATCCTACAATGAGCAGTTCTTC
d_call: NA; j_call: TRBJ1-4; cdr3_length: 13; clone_size: many; v_call: TRBV5-5; cdr3_aa: CASSLAVNEKLFF; cdr3_nt: TGTGCCAGCAGCTTGGCCGTGAATGAAAAACTGTTTTTT